A single TCR beta chain is shown here with its context. The target antigen is unknown. These data originate in a study of T-cell memory formation after mild COVID-19. Regarding the study as a whole: The appearance of some responding clones in pre-infection memory suggested that cross-reactive memory joined.

V lost 1 base to trimming and J lost 2 bases, with 13 bases between them. Per the germline V gene, CDR1 is LGHNA and CDR2 is YNFKEQ. This CDR3 has 16 residues. TCRdb reprocessed the 5' RACE reads via MiXCR and lists one record per CDR3 protein. In the table there are 100,000 to 150,000 distinct CDR3 sequences, over 15% of which are singletons. J is TRBJ2-3 and V is TRBV4-2; TRBD2 is a possible D gene (7 bases). This receptor was obtained from a man between 18 and 35 years old who had mild COVID-19 (a few samples of this study predate the infection). Cell type and time point are not known. The sequencing sample was made of PBMCs or a T cell subset sorted from them (not recorded which). The CDR3 loop reads CASSQGWGGSTDTQYF. The CDR3 region has the DNA TGTGCCAGCAGCCAAGGGTGGGGGGGCTCCACAGATACGCAGTATTTT.